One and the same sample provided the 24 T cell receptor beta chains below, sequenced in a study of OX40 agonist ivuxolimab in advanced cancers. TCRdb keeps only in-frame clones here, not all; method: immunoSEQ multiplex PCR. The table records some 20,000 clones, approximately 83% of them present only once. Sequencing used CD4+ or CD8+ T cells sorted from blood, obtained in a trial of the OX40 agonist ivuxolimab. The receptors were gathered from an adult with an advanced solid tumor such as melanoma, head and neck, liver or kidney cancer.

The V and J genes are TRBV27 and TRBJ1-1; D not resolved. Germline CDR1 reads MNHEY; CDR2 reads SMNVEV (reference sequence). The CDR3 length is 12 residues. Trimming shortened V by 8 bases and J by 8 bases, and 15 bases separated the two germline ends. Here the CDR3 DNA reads TGTGCCAGCGCCTCATTAGGGTTAGAAGCTTTCTTT. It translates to CASASLGLEAFF.

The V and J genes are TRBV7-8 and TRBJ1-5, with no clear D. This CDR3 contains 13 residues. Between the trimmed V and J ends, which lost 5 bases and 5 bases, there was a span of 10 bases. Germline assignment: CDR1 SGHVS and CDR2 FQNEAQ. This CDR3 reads CASSRMRDQPQHF. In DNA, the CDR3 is TGTGCCAGCAGCCGAATGAGGGATCAGCCCCAGCATTTT.

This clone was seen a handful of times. The CDR3 sequence: CASSWTRGSGEAFF. The CDR3 bases are TGTGCCAGCAGTTGGACTCGGGGTTCCGGTGAAGCTTTCTTT. The chain combines TRBV27 with TRBJ1-1; D remains unclear. In germline, CDR1 is MNHEY, CDR2 SMNVEV (reference sequence). This CDR3 has 14 amino acids. V lost 4 bases, J lost 7 bases, and 16 bases lay in between.

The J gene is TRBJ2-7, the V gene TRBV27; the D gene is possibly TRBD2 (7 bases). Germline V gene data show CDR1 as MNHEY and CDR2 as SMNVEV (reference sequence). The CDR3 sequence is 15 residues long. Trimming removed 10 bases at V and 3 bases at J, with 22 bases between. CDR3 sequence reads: CATRGWAGVNYEQYF. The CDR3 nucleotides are TGTGCCACAAGGGGGTGGGCGGGAGTCAACTACGAGCAGTACTTC.

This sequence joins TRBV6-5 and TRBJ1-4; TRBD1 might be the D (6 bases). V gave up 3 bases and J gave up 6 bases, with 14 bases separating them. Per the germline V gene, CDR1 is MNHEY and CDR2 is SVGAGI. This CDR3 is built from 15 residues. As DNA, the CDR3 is TGTGCCAGCAGTTATGGGGGGCGAAGAGATGAAAAACTGTTTTTT. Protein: CASSYGGRRDEKLFF.

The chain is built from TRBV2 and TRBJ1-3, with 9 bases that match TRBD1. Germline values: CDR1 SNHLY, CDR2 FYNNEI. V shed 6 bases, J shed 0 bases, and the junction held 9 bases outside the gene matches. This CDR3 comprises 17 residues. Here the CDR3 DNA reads TGTGCCAGCAGATGGGGGACAGGGCAAGGCTCTGGAAACACCATATATTTT. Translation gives CASRWGTGQGSGNTIYF.

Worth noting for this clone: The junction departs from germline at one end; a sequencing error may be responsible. DNA for the CDR3: TGTGCCAGCAGTATATGGGGGGGTGTTCAGCCCCAGCATTTT. It codes for CASSIWGGVQPQHF. The gene calls are TRBV28 and TRBJ1-5, with D perhaps TRBD1 (5 bases). This CDR3 has 14 amino acids. Germline lookup yields CDR1 MDHEN and CDR2 SYDVKM. The whole variable domain, filled in from reference TRBV28 and TRBJ1-5, reads DVKVTQSSRYLVKRTGEKVFLECVQDMDHENMFWYRQDPGLGLRLIYFSYDVKMKEKGDIPEGYSVSREKKERFSLILESASTNQTSMYLCASSIWGGVQPQHFGDGTRLSIL.

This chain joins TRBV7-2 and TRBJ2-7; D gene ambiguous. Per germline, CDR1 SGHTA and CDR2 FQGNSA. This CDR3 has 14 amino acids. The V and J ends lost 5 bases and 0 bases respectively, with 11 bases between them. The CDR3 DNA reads TGTGCCAGCAGCGAAGCCTCTAGCTCCTACGAGCAGTACTTC. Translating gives CASSEASSSYEQYF. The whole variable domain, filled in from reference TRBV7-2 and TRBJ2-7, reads GAGVSQSPSNKVTEKGKDVELRCDPISGHTALYWYRQSLGQGLEFLIYFQGNSAPDKSGLPSDRFSAERTGGSVSTLTIQRTQQEDSAVYLCASSEASSSYEQYFGPGTRLTVT.

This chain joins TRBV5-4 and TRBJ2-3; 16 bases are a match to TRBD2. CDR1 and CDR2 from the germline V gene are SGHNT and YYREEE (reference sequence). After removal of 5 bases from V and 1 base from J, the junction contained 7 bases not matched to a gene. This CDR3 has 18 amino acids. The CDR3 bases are TGTGCCAGCAGACCCGGGACTAGCGGGAGGGCCGGCACAGATACGCAGTATTTT. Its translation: CASRPGTSGRAGTDTQYF.

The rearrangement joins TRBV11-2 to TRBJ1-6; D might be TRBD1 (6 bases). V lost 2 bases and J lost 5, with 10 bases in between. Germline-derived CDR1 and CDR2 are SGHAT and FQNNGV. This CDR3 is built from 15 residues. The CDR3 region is CASSLTPGDNSPLHF. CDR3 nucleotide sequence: TGTGCCAGCAGCTTAACACCAGGGGATAATTCACCCCTCCACTTT.

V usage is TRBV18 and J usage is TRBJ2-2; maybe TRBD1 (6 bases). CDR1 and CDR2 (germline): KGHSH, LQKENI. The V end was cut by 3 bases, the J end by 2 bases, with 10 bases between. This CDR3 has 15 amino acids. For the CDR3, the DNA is TGTGCCAGCTCACCCCGGACAGAAAACACCGGGGAGCTGTTTTTT. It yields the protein CASSPRTENTGELFF.

In DNA, the CDR3 is TGCAGCGTTCGAACGGGGAACGAGCAGTACTTC. It encodes CSVRTGNEQYF. V gene TRBV29-1 combines with J gene TRBJ2-7, with D maybe TRBD2 (5 bases). V lost 5 bases and J lost 5, with 10 bases in between. CDR3 length equals 11 residues. In germline, CDR1 is SQVTM, CDR2 ANQGSEA.

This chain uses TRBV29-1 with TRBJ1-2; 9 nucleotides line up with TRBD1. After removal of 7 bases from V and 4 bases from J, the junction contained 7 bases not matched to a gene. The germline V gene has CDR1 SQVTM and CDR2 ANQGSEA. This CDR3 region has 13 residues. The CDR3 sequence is CSARTGASYGYTF. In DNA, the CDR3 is TGCAGCGCCCGGACAGGGGCTTCCTATGGCTACACCTTC.

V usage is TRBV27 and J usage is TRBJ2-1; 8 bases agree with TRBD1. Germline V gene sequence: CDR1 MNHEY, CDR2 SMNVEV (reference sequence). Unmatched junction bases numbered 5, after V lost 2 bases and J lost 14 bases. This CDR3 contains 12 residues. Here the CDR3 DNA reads TGTGCCAGCAGTTTACCCCCGGGACAGGAGTTCTTC. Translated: CASSLPPGQEFF.

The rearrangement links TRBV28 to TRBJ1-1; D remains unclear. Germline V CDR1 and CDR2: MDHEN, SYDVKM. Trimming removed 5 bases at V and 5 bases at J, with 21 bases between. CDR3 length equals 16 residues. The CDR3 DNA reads TGTGCCAGCAGTCCTCCCCGAGCATTGAGACGGACTGAAGCTTTCTTT. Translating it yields CASSPPRALRRTEAFF.

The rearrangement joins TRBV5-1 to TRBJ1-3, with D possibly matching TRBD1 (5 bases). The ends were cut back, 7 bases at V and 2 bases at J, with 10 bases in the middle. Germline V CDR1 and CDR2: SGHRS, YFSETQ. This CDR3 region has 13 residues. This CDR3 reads CASAQGTGNTIYF. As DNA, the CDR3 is TGCGCCAGCGCTCAGGGAACTGGAAACACCATATATTTT.

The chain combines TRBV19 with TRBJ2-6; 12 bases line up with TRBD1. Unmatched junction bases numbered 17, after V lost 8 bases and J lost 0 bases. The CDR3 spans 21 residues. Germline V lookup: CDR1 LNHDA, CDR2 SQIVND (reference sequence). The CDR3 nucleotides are TGTGCCAGTCAACCGGGACAGGGGGCAAGGAGTTGGGGCTCTGGGGCCAACGTCCTGACTTTC. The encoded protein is CASQPGQGARSWGSGANVLTF.

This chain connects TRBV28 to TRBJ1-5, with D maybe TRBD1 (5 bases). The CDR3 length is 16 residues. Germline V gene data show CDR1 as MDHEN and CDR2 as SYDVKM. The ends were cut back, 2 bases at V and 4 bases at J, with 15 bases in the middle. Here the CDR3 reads CASSLQRQAGNQPQHF. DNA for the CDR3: TGTGCCAGCAGTTTACAACGTCAGGCAGGGAATCAGCCCCAGCATTTT.

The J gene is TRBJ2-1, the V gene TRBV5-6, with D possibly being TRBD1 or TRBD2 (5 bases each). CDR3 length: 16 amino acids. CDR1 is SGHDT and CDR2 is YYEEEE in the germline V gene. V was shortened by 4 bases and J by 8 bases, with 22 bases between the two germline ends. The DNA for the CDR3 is TGTGCCAGCAGCCCAATACTAGATACGGGGCAGGATGAGCAGTTCTTC. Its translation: CASSPILDTGQDEQFF.

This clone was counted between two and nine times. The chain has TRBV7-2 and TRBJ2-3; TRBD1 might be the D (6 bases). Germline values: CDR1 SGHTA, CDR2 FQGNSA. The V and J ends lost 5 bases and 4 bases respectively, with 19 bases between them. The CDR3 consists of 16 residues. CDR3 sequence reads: CASSARGDGAADTQYF. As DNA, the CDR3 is TGTGCCAGCAGCGCCAGGGGCGATGGAGCAGCAGATACGCAGTATTTT.

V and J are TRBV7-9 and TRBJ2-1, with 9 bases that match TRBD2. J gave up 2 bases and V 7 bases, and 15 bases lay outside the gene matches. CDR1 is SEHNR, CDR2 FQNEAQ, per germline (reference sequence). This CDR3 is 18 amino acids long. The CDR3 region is CASTPPGTSREPYNEQFF. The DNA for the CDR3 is TGTGCCAGCACCCCCCCCGGGACTAGCAGGGAACCCTACAATGAGCAGTTCTTC.

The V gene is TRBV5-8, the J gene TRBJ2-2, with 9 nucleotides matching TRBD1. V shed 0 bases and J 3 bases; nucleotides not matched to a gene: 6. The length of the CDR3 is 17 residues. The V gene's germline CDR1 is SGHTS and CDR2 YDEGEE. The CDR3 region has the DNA TGTGCCAGCAGCTTGGTTTTGGGACAGGGCGACACCGGGGAGCTGTTTTTT. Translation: CASSLVLGQGDTGELFF.

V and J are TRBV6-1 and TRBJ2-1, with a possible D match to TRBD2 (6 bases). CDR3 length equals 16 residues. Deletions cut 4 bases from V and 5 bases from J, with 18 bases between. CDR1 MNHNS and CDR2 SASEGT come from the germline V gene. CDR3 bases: TGTGCCAGCAGTGCCCGAGGCGGGATAAGCCACAATGAGCAGTTCTTC. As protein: CASSARGGISHNEQFF.

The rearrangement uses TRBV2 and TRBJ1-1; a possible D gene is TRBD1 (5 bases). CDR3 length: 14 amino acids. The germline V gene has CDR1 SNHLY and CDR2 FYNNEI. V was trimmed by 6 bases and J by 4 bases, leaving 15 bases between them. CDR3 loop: CASRDGGGITEAFF. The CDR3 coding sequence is TGTGCCAGCAGGGACGGTGGGGGGATCACTGAAGCTTTCTTT.